The next 24 T cell receptor beta chains were all read from a single sample in a study of blood T cell repertoires in COVID-19. Data came from immunoSEQ multiplex PCR; TCRdb stores just in-frame clones and leaves some out. The data show about 64,000 clones, approximately 85% seen once. What was sequenced was peripheral blood. The source is a woman aged 60-70 years with COVID-19, enrolled during active disease.

This chain links TRBV24-1 with TRBJ2-3; possible D gene TRBD2, 6 bases. The V and J ends lost 8 bases and 0 bases respectively, with 8 bases between them. This CDR3 region has 13 residues. Germline V CDR1 and CDR2: KGHDR, SFDVKD. The CDR3 DNA follows: TGTGCCACCATGGCGGGGAGCACAGATACGCAGTATTTT. It encodes CATMAGSTDTQYF.

V gene TRBV4-1 combines with J gene TRBJ1-2; 7 bases align to TRBD1. CDR1 MGHRA and CDR2 YSYEKL come from the germline V gene. Losses at the gene ends were 2 bases for V and 1 base for J; bases not matched to a gene: 13. CDR3 size: 18 residues. CDR3 DNA: TGCGCCAGCAGCCAACGGTTCCGAGACAGGGCCTTTAACTATGGCTACACCTTC. It is translated as CASSQRFRDRAFNYGYTF.

The rearrangement uses TRBV29-1 and TRBJ2-2, with unresolved D. The germline V gene encodes CDR1 SQVTM and CDR2 ANQGSEA. This CDR3 has 13 amino acids. V was pared by 4 bases and J by 7 bases, with 13 bases between. The CDR3 sequence is CSVGDSLVGELFF. DNA for the CDR3: TGCAGCGTTGGAGACTCCCTCGTCGGGGAGCTGTTTTTT.

The chain employs TRBV1 and TRBJ2-7; the table's D gene call, TRBD2, was not cross checked with the DNA. TRBV1 is recorded as a pseudogene. CDR3 size: 14 residues. The CDR3 DNA reads TGCACCAGCAGCCAACCTACTAGCGGCTACGAGCAGTACTTC. Its protein is CTSSQPTSGYEQYF.

The rearrangement uses TRBV24-1 and TRBJ1-3; D gene uncertain. There are 15 residues in the CDR3. Germline loops: CDR1 KGHDR, CDR2 SFDVKD. V was trimmed by 3 bases and J by 0 bases, leaving 8 bases between them. CDR3 coding DNA: TGTGCCACCAGTGATGCGGGTGGCTCTGGAAACACCATATATTTT. Translated: CATSDAGGSGNTIYF.

This chain joins TRBV19 and TRBJ2-1; 7 bases match TRBD2. From germline, CDR1 is LNHDA and CDR2 SQIVND (reference sequence). The CDR3 covers 15 residues. Trimming cost V 4 bases and J 4 bases; bases outside gene matches: 7. CDR3 residues: CASSRGPSGYNEQFF. Here the CDR3 DNA reads TGTGCCAGTAGTAGGGGTCCTAGCGGATACAATGAGCAGTTCTTC.

J is TRBJ2-3 and V is TRBV7-2; 8 bases line up with TRBD2. The germline gives CDR1 SGHTA, CDR2 FQGNSA. The length of the CDR3 is 15 residues. V was clipped by 1 base and J by 3 bases; unmatched bases: 3. In DNA, the CDR3 is TGTGCCAGCAGCTTAGTTGGCGGGGGGACAGATACGCAGTATTTT. Translating it yields CASSLVGGGTDTQYF.

The CDR3 loop reads CATSEPGQGASGELFF. CDR3 DNA sequence: TGTGCCACCAGTGAGCCCGGACAGGGGGCTTCCGGGGAGCTGTTTTTT. The chain combines TRBV24-1 with TRBJ2-2; the match to TRBD1 covers 11 bases. V shed 4 bases and J 6 bases; nucleotides not matched to a gene: 6. Germline CDR1 is KGHDR and CDR2 is SFDVKD. The CDR3 totals 16 residues.

The chain recombines TRBV30 with TRBJ1-2, with a weak D call TRBD1 (6 bases). Germline V CDR1 and CDR2: GTSNPN, SVGIG (reference sequence). V lost 3 bases and J lost 3, with 17 bases in between. The CDR3 totals 15 residues. The CDR3 region has the DNA TGTGCCTGGAGGCTAACCACAGGGAGATACTATGGCTACACCTTC. Its translation is CAWRLTTGRYYGYTF.

The chain has TRBV7-8 and TRBJ1-2, with TRBD1 identical over 9 bases. V lost 0 bases, J lost 4 bases, and 9 bases stayed unmatched. CDR1 SGHVS and CDR2 FQNEAQ come from the germline V gene. The CDR3 consists of 17 residues. Here the CDR3 reads CASSLAPRTGARYGYTF. CDR3 bases: TGTGCCAGCAGCTTAGCGCCAAGGACAGGGGCTCGCTATGGCTACACCTTC.

The CDR3 DNA reads as TGCGCCAGCAGCTATGGGGGCGGAACTGAAGCTTTCTTT. It is translated as CASSYGGGTEAFF. The rearrangement joins TRBV5-1 to TRBJ1-1; possible D gene TRBD1, 6 bases. The germline gives CDR1 SGHRS, CDR2 YFSETQ. The CDR3 extends over 13 amino acids. The ends were cut back, 3 bases at V and 5 bases at J, with 11 bases in the middle.

CDR3 sequence reads: CASSRQRPDSNQPQHF. As DNA, the CDR3 is TGTGCCAGCAGCCGACAACGCCCCGATAGCAATCAGCCCCAGCATTTT. The chain recombines TRBV6-2 or TRBV6-3 with TRBJ1-5; D unclear. The CDR3 has 16 residues. V was clipped by 6 bases and J by 0 bases, with 15 bases between them. Per the germline V gene, CDR1 is MNHEY and CDR2 is SVGEGT.

The CDR3 DNA reads TGTGCCAGCAGCTTAGCATTTATGGGGGGCGAGCAGTACTTC. It translates to CASSLAFMGGEQYF. This sequence joins TRBV7-2 and TRBJ2-7; D might be TRBD2 (6 bases). The germline gives CDR1 SGHTA, CDR2 FQGNSA. The V end lost 0 bases, the J end lost 6 bases, and 12 bases lay between the germline ends. The CDR3 spans 14 residues.

The chain recombines TRBV28 with TRBJ2-7; 11 bases agree with TRBD1. V shed 1 base and J 1 base; nucleotides not matched to a gene: 3. CDR3 length equals 16 residues. Germline loops: CDR1 MDHEN, CDR2 SYDVKM. As DNA, the CDR3 is TGTGCCAGCAGTTTATTGGGGACAGGGGGGTCCTACGAGCAGTACTTC. Its translation: CASSLLGTGGSYEQYF.

The V and J genes are TRBV9 and TRBJ2-7; 7 bases match TRBD1. CDR1 is SGDLS, CDR2 YYNGEE, per germline. V shed 3 bases, J shed 5 bases, and the junction held 8 bases outside the gene matches. The CDR3 length is 14 residues. The chain's CDR3 is CASSGETGINEQYF. For the CDR3, the DNA is TGTGCCAGCAGCGGGGAGACAGGGATCAACGAGCAGTACTTC. Complete variable domain (other parts from reference TRBV9 and TRBJ2-7): DSGVTQTPKHLITATGQRVTLRCSPRSGDLSVYWYQQSLDQGLQFLIQYYNGEERAKGNILERFSAQQFPDLHSELNLSSLELGDSALYFCASSGETGINEQYFGPGTRLTVT.

Concerning this clone itself: Additional DNA sequences in this sample encode the identical CDR3. The V call is TRBV11-3, the J call TRBJ2-5; 11 positions match TRBD1. The ends lost 0 bases at V and 5 bases at J; junction bases unmatched: 2. CDR1 is SGHNT, CDR2 YENEEA, per germline. The CDR3 spans 15 residues. CDR3 in DNA: TGTGCCAGCAGCTTAGAAGGACAGGGGGCGGAGACCCAGTACTTC. This gives the protein CASSLEGQGAETQYF. Based on the CDR3 plus reference TRBV11-3 and TRBJ2-5, the full variable domain is EAGVVQSPRYKIIEKKQPVAFWCNPISGHNTLYWYLQNLGQGPELLIRYENEEAVDDSQLPKDRFSAERLKGVDSTLKIQPAELGDSAVYLCASSLEGQGAETQYFGPGTRLLVL.

This clone occurred a few times. The chain combines TRBV7-8 with TRBJ2-7; 13 bases line up with TRBD2. The CDR3 has 16 amino acids. Germline lookup yields CDR1 SGHVS and CDR2 FQNEAQ. J was trimmed by 3 bases and V by 5 bases; bases with no gene match: 7. The CDR3 DNA follows: TGTGCCAGCAGCCGAGAAGGGACTAGCGGGATCTACGAGCAGTACTTC. It is translated as CASSREGTSGIYEQYF.

This clone was seen many times. The chain links TRBV7-9 to TRBJ2-3, with D possibly matching TRBD1 (6 bases). Between the trimmed V and J ends, which lost 5 bases and 3 bases, there was a span of 15 bases. Germline lookup yields CDR1 SEHNR and CDR2 FQNEAQ (reference sequence). The CDR3 is 15 residues long. CDR3 protein: CASSAQGSSTDTQYF. In DNA, the CDR3 is TGTGCCAGCAGCGCCCAGGGGTCGAGTACAGATACGCAGTATTTT.

In DNA, the CDR3 is TGTGCCAGCAGTGAAGGTAGCGGGCTATACAATGAGCAGTTCTTC. Translation gives CASSEGSGLYNEQFF. The chain joins TRBV6-4 to TRBJ2-1; 7 bases agree with TRBD2. The V gene's germline CDR1 is MRHNA and CDR2 SNTAGT. CDR3 length equals 15 residues. Trimming cost V 3 bases and J 4 bases; bases outside gene matches: 6.

The chain combines TRBV2 with TRBJ2-3; tentatively, D is TRBD1 (6 bases). The length of the CDR3 is 16 residues. The V gene lost 6 bases and the J gene lost 1 base, with 17 bases spanning the gap. Germline V gene data show CDR1 as SNHLY and CDR2 as FYNNEI. The CDR3 reads CASSSGQPWGTDTQYF. The DNA of the CDR3 is TGTGCCAGCAGCTCCGGACAGCCGTGGGGCACAGATACGCAGTATTTT.

The chain is built from TRBV7-9 and TRBJ2-7; D gene unclear. V gave up 0 bases and J gave up 2 bases, with 11 bases separating them. CDR1 is SEHNR and CDR2 is FQNEAQ in the germline V gene (reference sequence). The CDR3 contains 15 residues. The CDR3 nucleotides are TGTGCCAGCAGCTTAGCGGATGTCAGGCCCTACGAGCAGTACTTC. As protein: CASSLADVRPYEQYF.

V gene TRBV4-2 combines with J gene TRBJ1-5; tentatively, D is TRBD1 (5 bases). This CDR3 comprises 13 residues. The V gene's germline CDR1 is LGHNA and CDR2 YNFKEQ. With 1 base removed from V and 8 bases from J, the gap between germline ends came to 9 bases. The CDR3 loop reads CASSQGGGEPQHF. The CDR3 DNA reads as TGTGCCAGCAGCCAAGGGGGCGGGGAGCCCCAGCATTTT.

The chain couples TRBV7-6 to TRBJ2-7; D may be TRBD1 (6 bases). The germline V gene encodes CDR1 SGHVS and CDR2 FNYEAQ. CDR3 size: 18 residues. V gave up 0 bases and J gave up 2 bases, with 20 bases separating them. The CDR3 reads CASSLAETGEINPYEQYF. The CDR3 DNA sequence: TGTGCCAGCAGCTTAGCGGAGACAGGCGAGATTAATCCCTACGAGCAGTACTTC.

The chain has TRBV5-4 and TRBJ2-7; TRBD2 matches 8 bases. Germline CDR1 SGHNT, CDR2 YYREEE (reference sequence). Trimming at V came to 2 bases and at J to 3 bases, leaving 7 bases not matched to a gene. The CDR3 contains 15 residues. Here the CDR3 DNA reads TGTGCCAGCAGCTTTGTGGGGACTAGGAGCTACGAGCAGTACTTC. This codes for CASSFVGTRSYEQYF.